The 31 T cell receptor beta chains presented below share a single source sample, sequenced in a study of patients and donors after allogeneic stem cell transplantation. MiXCR was run by TCRdb on the RT-PCR reads, yielding one entry per CDR3 protein. The table has some 960,000 distinct CDR3 sequences, 15% to 20% seen once. Sequenced input: blood, either unsorted or a sorted T cell fraction (not recorded which). The receptors were gathered from a human donor who was either an allogeneic HSCT recipient or a stem cell or donor lymphocyte infusion donor (not recorded which). It is not recorded whose cells these are; they may come from a transplant donor.

This clonotype appeared a few times. The gene calls are TRBV20-1 and TRBJ2-3; D unresolved. The V gene's germline CDR1 is DFQATT and CDR2 SNEGSKA (reference sequence). The CDR3 extends over 16 amino acids. The ends were cut back, 0 bases at V and 0 bases at J, with 13 bases in the middle. CDR3 coding DNA: TGCAGTGCTAGAGAGTTTCAGGAATTAAGCACAGATACGCAGTATTTT. It specifies CSAREFQELSTDTQYF.

The CDR3: CSANIQTSGRKTQYF. The CDR3 region has the DNA TGCAGTGCTAACATACAGACTAGCGGGAGAAAGACCCAGTACTTC. The chain couples TRBV20-1 to TRBJ2-5; 12 bases match TRBD2. The junction had 9 bases not matched to a gene; V was cut back by 4 bases and J by 6 bases. CDR3 length: 15 residues. Per the germline V gene, CDR1 is DFQATT and CDR2 is SNEGSKA (reference sequence).

This clonotype was counted only a few times. This chain links TRBV20-1 with TRBJ2-7; tentatively, D is TRBD1 (5 bases). Germline loops: CDR1 DFQATT, CDR2 SNEGSKA (reference sequence). Trimming took off 0 bases at V and 1 base at J, with 7 bases between the two ends. The CDR3 length is 13 residues. The CDR3 spells CSARDHRSYEQYF. The CDR3 coding sequence is TGCAGTGCTAGAGATCACAGGTCCTACGAGCAGTACTTC.

This clonotype appeared a few times. This chain links TRBV20-1 with TRBJ1-2; TRBD1 is a possible D gene (6 bases). CDR1 is DFQATT and CDR2 is SNEGSKA in the germline V gene (reference sequence). V was shortened by 5 bases and J by 0 bases, with 13 bases between the two germline ends. This CDR3 is 14 amino acids long. CDR3 region: CSAPDRPANYGYTF. Written as DNA, the CDR3 is TGCAGTGCTCCTGACAGGCCAGCTAACTATGGCTACACCTTC.

In this sample, this clonotype turned up a few times. The chain employs TRBV20-1 and TRBJ2-7; D possibly corresponds to TRBD2 (6 bases). The germline V gene has CDR1 DFQATT and CDR2 SNEGSKA (reference sequence). This CDR3 has 13 amino acids. Trimming shortened V by 4 bases and J by 0 bases, and 10 bases separated the two germline ends. CDR3 in amino acids: CSAMAGTSYEQYF. CDR3 DNA: TGCAGTGCTATGGCGGGAACCTCCTACGAGCAGTACTTC.

The V gene is TRBV5-6, the J gene TRBJ2-1; D might be TRBD2 (6 bases). The V end lost 2 bases, the J end lost 8 bases, and 17 bases lay between the germline ends. The CDR3 is 15 residues long. Germline V gene sequence: CDR1 SGHDT, CDR2 YYEEEE. The CDR3 region has the DNA TGTGCCAGCAGCTTAAAAGCGGGTCCACCGGATGAGCAGTTCTTC. Residues: CASSLKAGPPDEQFF.

The rearrangement uses TRBV20-1 and TRBJ2-7; 10 bases are a match to TRBD1. The V segment lost 4 bases and the J segment 4 bases; nucleotides outside the gene matches: 4. The CDR3 sequence is 13 residues long. CDR1 is DFQATT and CDR2 is SNEGSKA in the germline V gene (reference sequence). CDR3 sequence: CSAKDRGGYEQYF. The CDR3, as DNA: TGCAGTGCTAAGGACAGGGGGGGGTACGAGCAGTACTTC.

J is TRBJ2-5 and V is TRBV9; 9 nucleotides agree with TRBD1. Unmatched junction bases numbered 9, after V lost 3 bases and J lost 6 bases. The CDR3 runs to 15 residues. Per the germline V gene, CDR1 is SGDLS and CDR2 is YYNGEE. The DNA of the CDR3 is TGTGCCAGCAGCGCCGGGGACAGGGTAGGAAAGACCCAGTACTTC. This codes for CASSAGDRVGKTQYF.

The chain has TRBV19 and TRBJ1-6; D unclear. The CDR3 is 14 residues long. With 6 bases removed from V and 5 bases from J, the gap between germline ends came to 11 bases. Germline CDR1 is LNHDA and CDR2 is SQIVND (reference sequence). The CDR3 nucleotides are TGTGCCAGTAGCCGAGGTGAGGATAATTCACCCCTCCACTTT. It encodes CASSRGEDNSPLHF. Looking up the rest from reference TRBV19 and TRBJ1-6 gives the full variable domain: DGGITQSPKYLFRKEGQNVTLSCEQNLNHDAMYWYRQDPGQGLRLIYYSQIVNDFQKGDIAEGYSVSREKKESFPLTVTSAQKNPTAFYLCASSRGEDNSPLHFGNGTRLTVT.

The rearrangement joins TRBV29-1 to TRBJ2-7, with 11 positions matching TRBD2. Trimming at V came to 6 bases and at J to 0 bases, leaving 7 bases not matched to a gene. Germline lookup yields CDR1 SQVTM and CDR2 ANQGSEA. The CDR3 extends over 15 amino acids. CDR3 in amino acids: CSVGTSGLISYEQYF. The DNA of the CDR3 is TGCAGCGTCGGGACTAGCGGACTTATCTCCTACGAGCAGTACTTC.

The V and J genes are TRBV24-1 and TRBJ2-2; TRBD2 agrees at 7 bases. The V gene end was trimmed by 2 bases and the J gene end by 6 bases; junction bases not matched to a gene: 5. Per the germline V gene, CDR1 is KGHDR and CDR2 is SFDVKD. The CDR3 covers 15 residues. The CDR3 reads CATSDSGLGSGELFF. CDR3 in DNA: TGTGCCACCAGTGATTCCGGACTAGGGTCCGGGGAGCTGTTTTTT.

This clonotype was observed a few times. This chain uses TRBV20-1 with TRBJ1-1, with a tentative D call TRBD1 (5 bases). From germline, CDR1 is DFQATT and CDR2 SNEGSKA (reference sequence). This CDR3 has 12 amino acids. The germline V and J ends were trimmed by 3 bases and 7 bases, with 12 bases remaining between them. DNA for the CDR3: TGCAGTGCTAGGGTACAGGAATATGAAGCTTTCTTT. Encoded protein: CSARVQEYEAFF.

This clonotype was counted between two and nine times. V gene TRBV12-3 or TRBV12-4 combines with J gene TRBJ1-1, with D tentatively TRBD1 (5 bases). Trimming stripped 1 base from V and 3 bases from J, with 12 bases between. The CDR3 runs 15 residues. The CDR3 DNA follows: TGTGCCAGCAGTTTAGGGCAGGGCCTAGACACTGAAGCTTTCTTT. Protein: CASSLGQGLDTEAFF.

This clonotype was found a few times. This chain connects TRBV5-1 to TRBJ2-5, with 9 bases that match TRBD2. The length of the CDR3 is 17 residues. Germline V gene lookup returns CDR1 SGHRS and CDR2 YFSETQ. The V and J ends lost 2 bases and 5 bases, in that order; junction bases with no gene match: 13. CDR3 DNA sequence: TGCGCCAGCAGCTTTGGGAATGAAGCGGGAGGTATTGAGACCCAGTACTTC. Translating gives CASSFGNEAGGIETQYF.

The chain employs TRBV5-1 and TRBJ2-2; no reliable D call. This CDR3 comprises 15 residues. V shed 3 bases and J shed 3 bases, with 12 bases lying between them. CDR1 is SGHRS, CDR2 YFSETQ, per germline. CDR3 in DNA: TGCGCCAGCAGCTCCCGGCCAGGATACACCGGGGAGCTGTTTTTT. Its translation is CASSSRPGYTGELFF.

The rearrangement joins TRBV2 to TRBJ1-5; D gene ambiguous. The CDR3 length is 16 residues. Looked up from germline, CDR1 is SNHLY and CDR2 is FYNNEI. The V gene lost 6 bases and the J gene lost 0 bases, with 15 bases spanning the gap. CDR3 in DNA: TGTGCCAGCAGGAGAGGGCAGTCTAATAGCAATCAGCCCCAGCATTTT. Its protein product is CASRRGQSNSNQPQHF.

The gene calls are TRBV20-1 and TRBJ2-5; TRBD2 is a possible D gene (6 bases). CDR1 and CDR2 from the germline V gene are DFQATT and SNEGSKA (reference sequence). V gave up 5 bases and J gave up 5 bases, with 21 bases separating them. There are 15 residues in the CDR3. This CDR3 reads CSADTGGGVAETQYF. CDR3 sequence (DNA): TGCAGTGCTGATACCGGAGGAGGGGTCGCGGAGACCCAGTACTTC.

This clonotype was detected only a few times. The gene calls are TRBV19 and TRBJ2-7; TRBD1 might be the D (6 bases). V was shortened by 4 bases and J by 4 bases, with 17 bases between the two germline ends. This CDR3 is 15 amino acids long. Germline V lookup: CDR1 LNHDA, CDR2 SQIVND (reference sequence). This chain's CDR3 is CASSKQGTGRYEQYF. The CDR3 nucleotides are TGTGCCAGTAGTAAACAGGGTACGGGCAGGTACGAGCAGTACTTC. Complete variable domain (other parts from reference TRBV19 and TRBJ2-7): DGGITQSPKYLFRKEGQNVTLSCEQNLNHDAMYWYRQDPGQGLRLIYYSQIVNDFQKGDIAEGYSVSREKKESFPLTVTSAQKNPTAFYLCASSKQGTGRYEQYFGPGTRLTVT.

CDR3: CASSTGRVSNEQFF. Written as DNA, the CDR3 is TGTGCCAGCAGCACCGGTCGGGTTTCAAATGAGCAGTTCTTC. V gene TRBV7-9 combines with J gene TRBJ2-1; D is uncertain. Germline lookup yields CDR1 SEHNR and CDR2 FQNEAQ (reference sequence). This CDR3 is 14 amino acids long. V dropped 5 bases and J dropped 7 bases, with 15 bases sitting between them.

This clonotype has more than one count but fewer than ten. The CDR3 DNA reads as TGTGCCACCAGCAGGGGCGGGATGAGAGATACGCAGTATTTT. Protein: CATSRGGMRDTQYF. The chain joins TRBV15 to TRBJ2-3, with D perhaps matching TRBD2 (6 bases). The CDR3 spans 14 residues. CDR1 is LNHNV and CDR2 is YYDKDF in the germline V gene (reference sequence). The V end was cut by 3 bases, the J end by 5 bases, with 12 bases between.

This clonotype showed up just a few times. It is unclear where the CDR3 begins or ends on the DNA, so no DNA is shown, and the CDR3 is as TCRdb lists it. The chain employs TRBV21-1 and TRBJ2-1; the table's D call TRBD1 went unverified against the DNA. TRBV21-1 is classified as a pseudogene. The CDR3 is made up of 13 amino acids, end residues included. The CDR3 region is CAVGTGSFDEQFF.

This clonotype was seen only a few times. V gene TRBV7-9 combines with J gene TRBJ2-5; 9 bases align to TRBD1. CDR1 is SEHNR, CDR2 FQNEAQ, per germline (reference sequence). The CDR3 covers 15 residues. J was trimmed by 2 bases and V by 5 bases; bases with no gene match: 6. CDR3 amino acids: CASSTGTGRQETQYF. The CDR3 region has the DNA TGTGCCAGCAGCACCGGGACAGGGAGACAAGAGACCCAGTACTTC.

This clonotype was seen repeatedly, ten times or more. The V call is TRBV12-3 or TRBV12-4, the J call TRBJ1-2; 8 bases fit TRBD1. The V segment lost 6 bases and the J segment 6 bases; nucleotides outside the gene matches: 6. The CDR3 runs to 13 residues. The CDR3 loop reads CASREDRVHGYTF. The CDR3 nucleotides read TGTGCCAGCAGAGAGGACAGGGTACATGGCTACACCTTC.

V and J are TRBV7-2 and TRBJ2-3; 7 nucleotides agree with TRBD1. The CDR3 has 15 residues. Germline V CDR1 and CDR2: SGHTA, FQGNSA. J was trimmed by 4 bases and V by 2 bases; bases with no gene match: 6. The chain's CDR3 is CASSLWGQGADTQYF. The CDR3 region has the DNA TGTGCCAGCAGCTTATGGGGGCAGGGGGCAGATACGCAGTATTTT. The full variable domain, rest sourced from reference TRBV7-2 and TRBJ2-3, is GAGVSQSPSNKVTEKGKDVELRCDPISGHTALYWYRQSLGQGLEFLIYFQGNSAPDKSGLPSDRFSAERTGGSVSTLTIQRTQQEDSAVYLCASSLWGQGADTQYFGPGTRLTVL.

This clonotype was detected only a few times. This chain uses TRBV2 with TRBJ1-5; D not resolved. Trimming cost V 5 bases and J 7 bases, with 15 bases left between them. The CDR3 has 14 amino acids. CDR1 and CDR2 (germline): SNHLY, FYNNEI. CDR3 sequence: CASSKTWVNQPQHF. Written as DNA, the CDR3 is TGTGCCAGCAGTAAAACGTGGGTCAACCAGCCCCAGCATTTT.

This clonotype came up many times. The J gene is TRBJ2-3, the V gene TRBV12-3 or TRBV12-4, with 7 positions matching TRBD1. This CDR3 contains 16 residues. J was trimmed by 6 bases and V by 4 bases; bases with no gene match: 13. CDR3 residues: CASSSLWTGLWDTQYF. Written as DNA, the CDR3 is TGTGCCAGCAGTTCCCTGTGGACAGGACTCTGGGATACGCAGTATTTT.

In this sample, this clonotype turned up a few times. The CDR3 reads CASSLGGNQNTEAFF. CDR3 nucleotide sequence: TGCGCCAGCAGCTTGGGAGGCAATCAGAACACTGAAGCTTTCTTT. J is TRBJ1-1 and V is TRBV5-1; D unresolved. The CDR3 has 15 amino acids. The germline V gene encodes CDR1 SGHRS and CDR2 YFSETQ. V lost 0 bases and J 1 base, leaving 10 bases between the germline ends.

This clonotype was counted only a few times. The genes are TRBV7-8 and TRBJ1-2; tentative D call: TRBD1 (5 bases). Germline loops: CDR1 SGHVS, CDR2 FQNEAQ. CDR3 length: 16 amino acids. Trimming shortened V by 0 bases and J by 5 bases, and 16 bases separated the two germline ends. CDR3 sequence: CASSLAGLSLGYGYTF. The DNA of the CDR3 is TGTGCCAGCAGCTTAGCGGGACTATCCTTAGGGTATGGCTACACCTTC.

There are a few counts of this clonotype. This rearrangement joins TRBV5-1 to TRBJ1-2; D not resolved. The V end was cut by 1 base, the J end by 4 bases, with 8 bases between. CDR3 length: 13 residues. Per the germline V gene, CDR1 is SGHRS and CDR2 is YFSETQ. The DNA for the CDR3 is TGCGCCAGCAGCTTGACGGAGACCTATGGCTACACCTTC. Amino acid sequence: CASSLTETYGYTF.

The CDR3 is CATRRQANYGYTF. The CDR3 coding sequence is TGTGCCACCAGGAGACAGGCAAACTATGGCTACACCTTC. V gene TRBV15 combines with J gene TRBJ1-2; D is possibly TRBD1 (6 bases). The CDR3 runs 13 residues. Trimming took off 6 bases at V and 2 bases at J, with 10 bases between the two ends. Per the germline V gene, CDR1 is LNHNV and CDR2 is YYDKDF (reference sequence).

This clonotype was counted a few times. The V call is TRBV6-2 or TRBV6-3, the J call TRBJ2-7; 8 bases are a match to TRBD2. Germline trimming cut 2 bases from V and 2 bases from J; bases unmatched to any gene: 8. This CDR3 contains 16 residues. CDR1 MNHEY and CDR2 SVGEGT come from the germline V gene. This chain's CDR3 is CASSYSRAGVTYEQYF. The CDR3 DNA reads as TGTGCCAGCAGTTACAGTCGAGCGGGAGTAACCTACGAGCAGTACTTC.